This T cell receptor beta chain was obtained from a study of blood T cells in healthy people across ages. Study-wide background: Template switching recovered approximately one barcoded beta molecule for every two T cells. Overall study findings and caveats: Naive T cell percentage showed a strong correlation with TCR beta diversity. Age brought a roughly linear fall in TCR beta diversity measured per million T cells.

A few counts support this clonotype. Antigen specificity is unknown. Trimming removed 2 bases at V and 11 bases at J, with 15 bases between. From germline, CDR1 is DFQATT and CDR2 SNEGSKA (reference sequence). This CDR3 spans 12 amino acids. Total RNA, at least 5 micrograms per sample, came from PBMCs. A second 7 to 11 cycle PCR used barcoded and J-beta primers. Each CDR3 protein is one row after TCRdb ran MiXCR on the 5' RACE reads. The data hold roughly 680,000 distinct CDR3 sequences, with under 65% observed a single time. Sequenced sample: blood. This chain uses TRBV20-1 with TRBJ2-5; TRBD1 is a possible D gene (5 bases). This receptor was identified in an elderly woman in good health. The CDR3 sequence is CSARSRVDEQYF. CDR3 nucleotide sequence: TGCAGTGCTAGATCCAGGGTTGATGAGCAGTACTTC.